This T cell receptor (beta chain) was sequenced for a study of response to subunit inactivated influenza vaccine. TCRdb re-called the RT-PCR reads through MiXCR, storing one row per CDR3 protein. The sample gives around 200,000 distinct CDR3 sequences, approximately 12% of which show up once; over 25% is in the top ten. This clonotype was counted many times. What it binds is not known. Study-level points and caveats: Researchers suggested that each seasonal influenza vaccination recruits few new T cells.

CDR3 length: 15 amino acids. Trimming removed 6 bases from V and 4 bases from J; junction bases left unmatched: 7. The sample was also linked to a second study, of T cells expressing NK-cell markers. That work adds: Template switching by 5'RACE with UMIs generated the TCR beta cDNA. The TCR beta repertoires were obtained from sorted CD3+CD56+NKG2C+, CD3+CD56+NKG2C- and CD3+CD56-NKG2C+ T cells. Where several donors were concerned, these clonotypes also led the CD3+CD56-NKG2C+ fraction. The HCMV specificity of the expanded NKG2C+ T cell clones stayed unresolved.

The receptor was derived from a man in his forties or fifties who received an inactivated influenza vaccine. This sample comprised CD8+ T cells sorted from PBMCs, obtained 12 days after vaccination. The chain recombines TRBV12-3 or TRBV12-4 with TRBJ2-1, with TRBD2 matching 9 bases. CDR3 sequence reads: CASSSGTSPYNEQFF. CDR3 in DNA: TGTGCCAGCAGCTCCGGGACTAGCCCATACAATGAGCAGTTCTTC.